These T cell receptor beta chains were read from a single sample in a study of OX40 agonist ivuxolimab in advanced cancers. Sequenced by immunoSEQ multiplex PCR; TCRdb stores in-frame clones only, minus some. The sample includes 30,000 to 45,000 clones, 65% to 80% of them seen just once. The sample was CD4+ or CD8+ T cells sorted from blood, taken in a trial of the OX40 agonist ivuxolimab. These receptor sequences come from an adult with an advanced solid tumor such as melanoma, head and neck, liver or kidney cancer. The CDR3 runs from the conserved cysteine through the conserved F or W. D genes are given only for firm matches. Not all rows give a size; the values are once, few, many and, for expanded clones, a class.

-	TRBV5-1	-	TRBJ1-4	CASAVGRGDGEKLFF	TGCGCCAGCGCTGTAGGTCGGGGAGATGGAGAAAAACTGTTTTTT
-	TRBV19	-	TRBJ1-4	CASSTAPGSMEKLFF	TGTGCCAGTAGTACCGCCCCCGGGTCAATGGAAAAACTGTTTTTT
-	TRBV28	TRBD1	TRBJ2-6	CASRPGQGTPGGANVLTF	TGTGCCAGCAGACCGGGACAGGGTACCCCGGGTGGGGCCAACGTCCTGACTTTC
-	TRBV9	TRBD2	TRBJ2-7	CASSVDGSGSSYEQYF	TGTGCCAGCAGCGTAGACGGTAGCGGGAGCAGCTACGAGCAGTACTTC
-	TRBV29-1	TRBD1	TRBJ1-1	CSVEDWDRGGAFF	TGCAGCGTTGAAGATTGGGACAGGGGAGGAGCTTTCTTT
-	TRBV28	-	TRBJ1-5	CASSLSAVQPQHF	TGTGCCAGCAGTTTATCGGCGGTACAGCCCCAGCATTTT
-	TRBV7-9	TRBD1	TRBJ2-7	CASSSSGGHEQYF	TGTGCCAGCAGCTCGTCAGGGGGCCACGAGCAGTACTTC
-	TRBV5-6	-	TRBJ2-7	CASSPQHYEQYF	TGTGCCAGCAGTCCCCAGCACTACGAGCAGTACTTC
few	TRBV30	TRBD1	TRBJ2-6	CAWGTGAGANVLTF	TGTGCCTGGGGCACAGGGGCTGGGGCCAACGTCCTGACTTTC
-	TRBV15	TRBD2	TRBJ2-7	CATRGAGASYEQYF	TGTGCCACCAGAGGAGCGGGGGCATCCTACGAGCAGTACTTC
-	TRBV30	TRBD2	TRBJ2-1	CAWSWTSAYNEQFF	TGTGCCTGGAGTTGGACTAGCGCTTACAATGAGCAGTTCTTC
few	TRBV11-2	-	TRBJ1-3	CASSRNYIGVSGNTIYF	TGTGCCAGCAGCCGAAACTACATTGGGGTTTCTGGAAACACCATATATTTT
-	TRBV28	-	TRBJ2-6	CASSLGGRSGANVLTF	TGTGCCAGCAGTTTGGGTGGACGCTCTGGGGCCAACGTCCTGACTTTC
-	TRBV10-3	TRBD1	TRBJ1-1	CAISPGTGGFTEAFF	TGTGCCATCAGTCCCGGGACAGGGGGATTCACTGAAGCTTTCTTT
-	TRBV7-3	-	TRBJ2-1	CASSLKAEIYNEQFF	TGTGCCAGCAGCTTAAAAGCGGAAATCTACAATGAGCAGTTCTTC
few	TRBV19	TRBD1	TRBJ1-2	CASSRGQGDGYTF	TGTGCCAGTAGTAGGGGACAGGGTGATGGCTACACCTTC
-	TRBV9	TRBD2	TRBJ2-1	CASSVQSGKNYNEQFF	TGTGCCAGCAGCGTTCAGAGCGGGAAGAACTACAATGAGCAGTTCTTC
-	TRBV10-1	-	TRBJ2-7	CASSEAGRDYEQYF	TGCGCCAGCAGTGAGGCCGGACGGGATTACGAGCAGTACTTC
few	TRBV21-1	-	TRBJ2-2	CASSLGASGKNTGELFF	TGTGCCAGCAGCCTAGGGGCTAGCGGGAAGAACACCGGGGAGCTGTTTTTT
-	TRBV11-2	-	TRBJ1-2	CASSSLEGVPTTGYTF	TGTGCCAGCAGCTCCCTCGAAGGGGTACCTACGACTGGCTACACCTTC
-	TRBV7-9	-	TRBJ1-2	CASSPVPSVGGYTF	TGTGCCAGCAGCCCCGTCCCGTCAGTAGGGGGCTACACCTTC
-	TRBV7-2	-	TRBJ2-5	CASSPFFGETQYF	TGTGCCAGCAGCCCCTTTTTTGGGGAGACCCAGTACTTC
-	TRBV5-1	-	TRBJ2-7	CASTGGLSSYEQYF	TGCGCCAGCACCGGCGGACTGAGCTCCTACGAGCAGTACTTC
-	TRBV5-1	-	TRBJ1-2	CASSPGENYGYTF	TGCGCCAGCAGCCCAGGGGAAAACTATGGCTACACCTTC
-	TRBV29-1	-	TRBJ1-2	CSAEAGVRRGYTF	TGCAGCGCGGAGGCAGGGGTAAGAAGGGGCTACACCTTC
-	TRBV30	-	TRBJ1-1	CAWALLGSTEAFF	TGTGCCTGGGCCCTACTGGGATCTACTGAAGCTTTCTTT
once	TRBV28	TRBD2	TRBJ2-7	CASRIAGVYEQYF	TGTGCCAGCCGCATAGCGGGGGTCTACGAGCAGTACTTC
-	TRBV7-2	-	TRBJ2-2	CASSKQGPTGELFF	TGTGCCAGCAGCAAACAGGGTCCCACCGGGGAGCTGTTTTTT
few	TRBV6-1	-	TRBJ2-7	CASSEAGSDPYEQYF	TGTGCCAGCAGTGAAGCTGGATCAGATCCGTACGAGCAGTACTTC
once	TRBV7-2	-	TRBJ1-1	CASSPQTRGNTEAFF	TGTGCCAGCAGCCCCCAAACAAGGGGAAACACTGAAGCTTTCTTT
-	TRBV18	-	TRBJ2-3	CASSPRDWGGPNTDTQYF	TGTGCCAGCTCACCACGGGATTGGGGCGGACCCAACACAGATACGCAGTATTTT
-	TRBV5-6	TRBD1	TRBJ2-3	CASSLRVATGDQDTQYF	TGTGCCAGCAGCTTGAGAGTCGCGACAGGGGACCAGGATACGCAGTATTTT
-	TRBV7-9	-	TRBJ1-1	CASSPMTLMNTEAFF	TGTGCCAGCAGCCCAATGACTCTCATGAACACTGAAGCTTTCTTT
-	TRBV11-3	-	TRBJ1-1	CASSQQGDTEAFF	TGTGCCAGCAGCCAACAGGGAGACACTGAAGCTTTCTTT
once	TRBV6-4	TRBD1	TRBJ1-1	CASSLDRNAEAFF	TGTGCCAGCAGTCTGGACAGGAACGCTGAAGCTTTCTTT
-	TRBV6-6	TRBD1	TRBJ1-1	CASSWEGAITEAFF	TGTGCCAGCAGTTGGGAGGGGGCGATCACTGAAGCTTTCTTT
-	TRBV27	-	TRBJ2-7	CASSSFGFYEQYF	TGTGCCAGCAGTTCCTTCGGATTCTACGAGCAGTACTTC
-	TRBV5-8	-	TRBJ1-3	CASSLMTNTIYF	TGTGCCAGCAGCTTGATGACAAACACCATATATTTT
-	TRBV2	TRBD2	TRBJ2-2	CASSQALAGTGELFF	TGTGCCAGCAGCCAGGCACTAGCGGGCACCGGGGAGCTGTTTTTT
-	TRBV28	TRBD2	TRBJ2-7	CASSLPSGRIDDSYEQYF	TGTGCCAGCAGTTTGCCTAGCGGCCGGATAGACGATTCCTACGAGCAGTACTTC
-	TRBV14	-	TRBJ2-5	CASSQVTAIQETQYF	TGTGCCAGCAGCCAAGTCACAGCTATTCAAGAGACCCAGTACTTC
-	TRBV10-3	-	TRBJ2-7	CAISESTNRVTREQYF	TGTGCCATCAGTGAGTCGACTAACAGGGTGACAAGGGAGCAGTACTTC
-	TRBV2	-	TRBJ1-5	CASSERSTSNQPQHF	TGTGCCAGCAGTGAACGCAGTACGAGCAATCAGCCCCAGCATTTT
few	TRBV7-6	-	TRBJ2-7	CASSLGPPGSPYEQYF	TGTGCCAGCAGCTTAGGGCCCCCAGGGTCCCCCTACGAGCAGTACTTC
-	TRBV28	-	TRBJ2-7	CASSATRSNEQYF	TGTGCCAGCAGTGCGACTAGATCTAACGAGCAGTACTTC
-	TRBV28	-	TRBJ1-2	CASSLSQGPYGYTF	TGTGCCAGCAGTTTATCTCAGGGACCGTATGGCTACACCTTC
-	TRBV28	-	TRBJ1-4	CASSQHRAEKLFF	TGTGCCAGCAGTCAACACAGGGCTGAAAAACTGTTTTTT
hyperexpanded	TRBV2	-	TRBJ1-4	CASSEEDFNEKLFF	TGTGCCAGCAGTGAGGAGGATTTTAATGAAAAACTGTTTTTT
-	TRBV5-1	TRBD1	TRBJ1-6	CASSSRGPQNSPLHF	TGCGCCAGCAGCAGCAGGGGGCCGCAAAATTCACCCCTCCACTTT
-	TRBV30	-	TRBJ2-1	CAWSSGVYNEQFF	TGTGCCTGGAGTTCGGGGGTATACAATGAGCAGTTCTTC
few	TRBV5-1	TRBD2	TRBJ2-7	CASSSGAGTSGRGAYEQYF	TGCGCCAGCAGTTCGGGTGCCGGGACTAGCGGGAGAGGGGCCTACGAGCAGTACTTC
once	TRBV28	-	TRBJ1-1	CASSLGGRGTEAFF	TGTGCCAGCAGCCTAGGGGGACGTGGGACTGAAGCTTTCTTT
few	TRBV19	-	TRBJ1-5	CASSISGINQPQHF	TGTGCCAGTAGTATTTCAGGGATTAATCAGCCCCAGCATTTT
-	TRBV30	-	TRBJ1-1	CAWSVRVMNTEAFF	TGTGCCTGGAGTGTTAGGGTAATGAACACTGAAGCTTTCTTT
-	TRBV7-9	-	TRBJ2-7	CASSLGPPNSYEQYF	TGTGCCAGCAGCTTAGGCCCACCTAACTCCTACGAGCAGTACTTC
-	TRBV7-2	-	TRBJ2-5	CASSPLWVGAPGTQYF	TGTGCCAGCAGCCCCCTCTGGGTAGGGGCCCCAGGGACCCAGTACTTC
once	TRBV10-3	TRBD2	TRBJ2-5	CAISDRGGETQYF	TGTGCCATCAGTGATAGGGGAGGGGAGACCCAGTACTTC
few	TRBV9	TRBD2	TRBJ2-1	CASSPRGLAGLDEQFF	TGTGCCAGCAGCCCCCGGGGACTAGCGGGATTAGATGAGCAGTTCTTC
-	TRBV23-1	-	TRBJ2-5	CANPRRVQEVGTQYF	TGCGCCAACCCACGCCGGGTCCAGGAGGTTGGGACCCAGTACTTC
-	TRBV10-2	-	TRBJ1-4	CASSEGGSRPPKLFF	TGCGCCAGCAGTGAGGGAGGCAGCCGGCCCCCGAAACTGTTTTTT